This T cell receptor (beta chain) was recorded in a study of blood T cell repertoires in COVID-19. On the study more broadly: Samples came from the United States, Italy and Spain, spanning acute and convalescent COVID-19.

Sequenced by immunoSEQ multiplex PCR; TCRdb stores in-frame clones only, minus some. Found here are around 220,000 clones, over 80% of them singletons; the top ten hold approximately 6.8%. This CDR3 spans 13 amino acids. V lost 6 bases and J lost 7, with 12 bases in between. CDR1 and CDR2 (germline): SNHLY, FYNNEI. Input material: PBMCs or T cells enriched from blood (not recorded which). The chain is built from TRBV2 and TRBJ2-2; D is perhaps TRBD1 (5 bases). This TCR was sampled from a woman between 40 and 55 years old who had recovered from COVID-19. Here the CDR3 DNA reads TGTGCCAGCAGCCCAGGGCTGGGCGGGGAGCTGTTTTTT. Encoded protein: CASSPGLGGELFF. Full variable domain (outside the CDR3, taken from reference TRBV2 and TRBJ2-2): EPEVTQTPSHQVTQMGQEVILRCVPISNHLYFYWYRQILGQKVEFLVSFYNNEISEKSEIFDDQFSVERPDGSNFTLKIRSTKLEDSAMYFCASSPGLGGELFFGEGSRLTVL.